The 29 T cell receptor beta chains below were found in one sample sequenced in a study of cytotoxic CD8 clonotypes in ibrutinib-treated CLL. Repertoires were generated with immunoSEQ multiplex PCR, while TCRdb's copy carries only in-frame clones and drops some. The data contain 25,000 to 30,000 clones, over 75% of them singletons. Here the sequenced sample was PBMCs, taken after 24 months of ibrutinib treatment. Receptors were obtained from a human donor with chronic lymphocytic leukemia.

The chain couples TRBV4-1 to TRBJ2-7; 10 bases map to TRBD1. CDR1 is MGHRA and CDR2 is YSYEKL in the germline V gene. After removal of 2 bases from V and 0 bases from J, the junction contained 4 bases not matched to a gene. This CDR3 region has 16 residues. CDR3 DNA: TGCGCCAGCAGCCAAAAGACAGGGGGCGGCTCCTACGAGCAGTACTTC. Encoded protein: CASSQKTGGGSYEQYF.

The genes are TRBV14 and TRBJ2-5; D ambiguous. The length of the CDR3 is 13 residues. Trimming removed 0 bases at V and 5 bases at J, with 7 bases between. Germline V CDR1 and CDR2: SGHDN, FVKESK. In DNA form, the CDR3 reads TGTGCCAGCAGCCAAGATTTCTGGGAGACCCAGTACTTC. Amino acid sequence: CASSQDFWETQYF.

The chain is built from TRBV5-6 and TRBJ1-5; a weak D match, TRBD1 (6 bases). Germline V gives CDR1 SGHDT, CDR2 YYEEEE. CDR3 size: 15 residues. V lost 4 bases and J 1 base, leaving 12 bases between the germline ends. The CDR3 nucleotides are TGTGCCAGCAGCCAACAGGGTGGAAGCAATCAGCCCCAGCATTTT. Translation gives CASSQQGGSNQPQHF.

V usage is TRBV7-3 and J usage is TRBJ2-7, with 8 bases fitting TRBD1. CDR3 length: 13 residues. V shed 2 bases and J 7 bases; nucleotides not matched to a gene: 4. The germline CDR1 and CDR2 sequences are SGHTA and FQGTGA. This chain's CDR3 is CASSLGRDREQYF. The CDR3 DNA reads TGTGCCAGCAGCTTAGGGCGGGACAGGGAGCAGTACTTC.

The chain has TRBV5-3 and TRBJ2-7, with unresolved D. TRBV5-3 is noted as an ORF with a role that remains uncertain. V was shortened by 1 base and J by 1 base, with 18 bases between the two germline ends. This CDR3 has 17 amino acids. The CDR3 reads CARSLIGLASVSYEQYF. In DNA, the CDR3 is TGTGCCAGAAGCTTGATCGGGCTGGCCAGCGTGTCCTACGAGCAGTACTTC.

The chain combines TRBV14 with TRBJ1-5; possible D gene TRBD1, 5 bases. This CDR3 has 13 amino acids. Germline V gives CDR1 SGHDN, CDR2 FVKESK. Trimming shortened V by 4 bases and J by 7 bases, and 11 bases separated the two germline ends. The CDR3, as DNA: TGTGCCAGCAGCCTCGGGACGGGGCAGCCCCAGCATTTT. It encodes CASSLGTGQPQHF.

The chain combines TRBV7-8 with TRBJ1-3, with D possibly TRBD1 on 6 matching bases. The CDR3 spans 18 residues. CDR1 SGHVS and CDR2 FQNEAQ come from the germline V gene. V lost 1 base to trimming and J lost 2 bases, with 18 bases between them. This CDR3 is CASSLDRLQGRTGNTIYF. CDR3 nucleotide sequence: TGTGCCAGCAGCTTAGATCGTTTGCAGGGGCGCACTGGAAACACCATATATTTT. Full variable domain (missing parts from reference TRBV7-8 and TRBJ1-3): GAGVSQSPRYKVAKRGQDVALRCDPISGHVSLFWYQQALGQGPEFLTYFQNEAQLDKSGLPSDRFFAERPEGSVSTLKIQRTQQEDSAVYLCASSLDRLQGRTGNTIYFGEGSWLTVV.

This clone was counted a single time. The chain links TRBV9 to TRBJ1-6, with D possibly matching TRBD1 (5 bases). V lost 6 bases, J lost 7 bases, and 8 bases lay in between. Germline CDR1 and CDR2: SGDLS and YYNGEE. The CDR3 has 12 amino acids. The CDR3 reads CASNQGNSPLHF. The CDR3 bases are TGTGCCAGCAACCAGGGAAATTCACCCCTCCACTTT. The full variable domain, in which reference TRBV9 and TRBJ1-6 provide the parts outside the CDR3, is DSGVTQTPKHLITATGQRVTLRCSPRSGDLSVYWYQQSLDQGLQFLIQYYNGEERAKGNILERFSAQQFPDLHSELNLSSLELGDSALYFCASNQGNSPLHFGNGTRLTVT.

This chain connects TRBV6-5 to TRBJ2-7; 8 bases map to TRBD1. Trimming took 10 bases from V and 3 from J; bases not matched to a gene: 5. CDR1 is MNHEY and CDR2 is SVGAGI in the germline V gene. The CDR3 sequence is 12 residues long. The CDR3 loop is CATMTGVYEQYF. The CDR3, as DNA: TGTGCCACTATGACAGGGGTCTACGAGCAGTACTTC.

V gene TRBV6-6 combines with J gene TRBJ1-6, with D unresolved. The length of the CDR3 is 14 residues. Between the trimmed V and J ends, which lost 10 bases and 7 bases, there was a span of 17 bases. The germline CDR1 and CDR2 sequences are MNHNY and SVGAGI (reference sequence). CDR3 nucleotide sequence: TGTGCCACCCGAGAGGGTGCTGTCAATTCACCCCTCCACTTT. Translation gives CATREGAVNSPLHF.

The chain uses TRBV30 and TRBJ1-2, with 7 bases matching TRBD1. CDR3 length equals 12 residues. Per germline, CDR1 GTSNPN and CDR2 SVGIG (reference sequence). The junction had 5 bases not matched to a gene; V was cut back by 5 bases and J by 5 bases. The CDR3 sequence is CAWGGGGYGYTF. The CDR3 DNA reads TGTGCCTGGGGAGGGGGCGGTTATGGCTACACCTTC. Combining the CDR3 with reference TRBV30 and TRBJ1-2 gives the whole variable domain SQTIHQWPATLVQPVGSPLSLECTVEGTSNPNLYWYRQAAGRGLQLLFYSVGIGQISSEVPQNLSASRPQDRQFILSSKKLLLSDSGFYLCAWGGGGYGYTFGSGTRLTVV.

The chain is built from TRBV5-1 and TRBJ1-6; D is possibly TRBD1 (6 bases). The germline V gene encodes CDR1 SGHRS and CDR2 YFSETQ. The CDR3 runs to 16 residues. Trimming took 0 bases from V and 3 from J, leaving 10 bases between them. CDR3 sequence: CASSLAGGFYNSPLHF. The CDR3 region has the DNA TGCGCCAGCAGCTTGGCCGGGGGCTTCTATAATTCACCCCTCCACTTT.

The CDR3 nucleotides read TGTGCCAGCAGCCCACACCAAGAGACCCAGTACTTC. Translating it yields CASSPHQETQYF. The chain uses TRBV14 and TRBJ2-5; D is undetermined. V lost 4 bases to trimming and J lost 0 bases, with 3 bases between them. The germline CDR1 and CDR2 sequences are SGHDN and FVKESK. The length of the CDR3 is 12 residues.

The CDR3 sequence is CAISVTGPRGGELFF. CDR3 in DNA: TGTGCCATCAGTGTGACGGGCCCTAGGGGCGGGGAGCTGTTTTTT. The V gene is TRBV10-3, the J gene TRBJ2-2; D perhaps matches TRBD1 (5 bases). The V and J ends lost 4 bases and 7 bases respectively, with 16 bases between them. Looked up from germline, CDR1 is ENHRY and CDR2 is SYGVKD. This CDR3 has 15 residues.

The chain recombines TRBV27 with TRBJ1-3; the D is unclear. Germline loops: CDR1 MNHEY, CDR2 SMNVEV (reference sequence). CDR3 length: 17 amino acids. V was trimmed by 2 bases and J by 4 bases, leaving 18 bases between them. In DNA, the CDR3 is TGTGCCAGCAGTTTAATGGCTTCTCAGATCGTGGGAAACACCATATATTTT. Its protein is CASSLMASQIVGNTIYF.

CDR3 bases: TGTGCCAGCGCGCCAGTACTCTCTGGGGCCAACGTCCTGACTTTC. Translation: CASAPVLSGANVLTF. This sequence joins TRBV7-3 and TRBJ2-6, with D unresolved. The CDR3 is made up of 15 amino acids. V lost 8 bases, J lost 0 bases, and 11 bases lay in between. The germline CDR1 and CDR2 sequences are SGHTA and FQGTGA.

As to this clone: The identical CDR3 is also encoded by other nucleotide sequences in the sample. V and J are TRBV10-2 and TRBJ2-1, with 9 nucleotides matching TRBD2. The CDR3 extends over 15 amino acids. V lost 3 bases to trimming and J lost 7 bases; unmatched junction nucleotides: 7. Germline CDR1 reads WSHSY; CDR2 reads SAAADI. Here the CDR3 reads CASSEAGGGGNEQFF. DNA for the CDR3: TGCGCCAGCAGTGAAGCCGGCGGGGGGGGAAATGAGCAGTTCTTC.

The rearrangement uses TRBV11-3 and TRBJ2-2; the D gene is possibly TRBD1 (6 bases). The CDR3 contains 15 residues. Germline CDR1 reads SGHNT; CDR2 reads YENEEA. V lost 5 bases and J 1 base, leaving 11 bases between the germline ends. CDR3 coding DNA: TGTGCCAGCAGCCCCCAGGGGCGGAACACCGGGGAGCTGTTTTTT. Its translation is CASSPQGRNTGELFF.

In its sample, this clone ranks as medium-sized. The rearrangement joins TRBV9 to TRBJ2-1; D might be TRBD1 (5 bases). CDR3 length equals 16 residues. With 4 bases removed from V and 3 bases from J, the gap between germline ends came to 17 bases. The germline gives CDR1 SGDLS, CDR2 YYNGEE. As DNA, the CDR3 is TGTGCCAGCAGCCCCGCGACAGCTTGGAACTACAATGAGCAGTTCTTC. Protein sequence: CASSPATAWNYNEQFF.

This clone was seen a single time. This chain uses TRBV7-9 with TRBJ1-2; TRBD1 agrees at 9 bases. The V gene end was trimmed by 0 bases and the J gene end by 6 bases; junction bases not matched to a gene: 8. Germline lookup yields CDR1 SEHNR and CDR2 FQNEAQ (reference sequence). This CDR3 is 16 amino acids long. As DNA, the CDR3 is TGTGCCAGCAGCTTAGCGGGGGACACAGGGGGCAATGGCTACACCTTC. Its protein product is CASSLAGDTGGNGYTF.

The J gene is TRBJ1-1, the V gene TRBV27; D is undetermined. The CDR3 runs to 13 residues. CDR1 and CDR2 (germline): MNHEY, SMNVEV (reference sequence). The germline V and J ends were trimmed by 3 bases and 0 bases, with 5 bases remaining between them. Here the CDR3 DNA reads TGTGCCAGCAGTTTTGACATGAACACTGAAGCTTTCTTT. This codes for CASSFDMNTEAFF.

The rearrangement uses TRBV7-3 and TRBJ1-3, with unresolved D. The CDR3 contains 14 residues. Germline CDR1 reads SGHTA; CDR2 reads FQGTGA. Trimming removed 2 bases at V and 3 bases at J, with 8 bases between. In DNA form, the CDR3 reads TGTGCCAGCAGCTTACTGGACCTTGGAAACACCATATATTTT. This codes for CASSLLDLGNTIYF.

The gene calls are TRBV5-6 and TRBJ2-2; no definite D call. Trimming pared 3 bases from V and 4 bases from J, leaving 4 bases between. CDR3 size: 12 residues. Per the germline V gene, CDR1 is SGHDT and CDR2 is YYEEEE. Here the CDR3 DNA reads TGTGCCAGCAGCTGGGGCACCGGGGAGCTGTTTTTT. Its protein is CASSWGTGELFF.

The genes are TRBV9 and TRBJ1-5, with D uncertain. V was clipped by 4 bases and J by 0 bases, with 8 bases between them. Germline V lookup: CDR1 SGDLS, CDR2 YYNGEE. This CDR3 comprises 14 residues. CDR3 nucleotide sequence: TGTGCCAGCAGCCCGAGCTATAGCAATCAGCCCCAGCATTTT. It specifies CASSPSYSNQPQHF.

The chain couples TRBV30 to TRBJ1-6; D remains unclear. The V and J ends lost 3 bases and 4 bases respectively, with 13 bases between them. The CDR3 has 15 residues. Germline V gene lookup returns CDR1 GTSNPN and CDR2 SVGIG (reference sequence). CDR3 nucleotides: TGTGCCTGGAGGGCGAGGGAACTTTATAATTCACCCCTCCACTTT. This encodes CAWRARELYNSPLHF.

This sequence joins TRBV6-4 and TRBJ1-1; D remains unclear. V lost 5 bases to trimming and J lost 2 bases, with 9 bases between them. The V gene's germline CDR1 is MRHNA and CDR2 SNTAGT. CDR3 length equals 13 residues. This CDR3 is CASSREFNTEAFF. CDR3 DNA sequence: TGTGCCAGCAGTCGGGAATTTAACACTGAAGCTTTCTTT.

The CDR3 coding sequence is TGTGCCAGCAGTTCGGGACAGGGGTATATGAACACTGAAGCTTTCTTT. Translating it yields CASSSGQGYMNTEAFF. The chain carries TRBV6-6 and TRBJ1-1; 10 positions match TRBD1. This CDR3 is 16 amino acids long. Looked up from germline, CDR1 is MNHNY and CDR2 is SVGAGI (reference sequence). J lost 0 bases, V lost 4 bases, and 5 bases had no gene match.

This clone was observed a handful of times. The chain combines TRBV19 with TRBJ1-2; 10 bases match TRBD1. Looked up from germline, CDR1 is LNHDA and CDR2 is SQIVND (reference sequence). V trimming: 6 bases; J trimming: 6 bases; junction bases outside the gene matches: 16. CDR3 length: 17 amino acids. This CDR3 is CASRYRDRGRLADGYTF. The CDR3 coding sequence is TGTGCCAGTAGGTACCGGGACAGGGGACGCCTGGCTGATGGCTACACCTTC.

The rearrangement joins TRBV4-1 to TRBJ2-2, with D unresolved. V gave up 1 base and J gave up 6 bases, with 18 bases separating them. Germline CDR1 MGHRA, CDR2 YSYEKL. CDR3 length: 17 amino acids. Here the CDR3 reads CASSQANFIGSAGELFF. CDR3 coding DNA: TGCGCCAGCAGCCAAGCTAACTTTATTGGGTCCGCCGGGGAGCTGTTTTTT.